The clone carrying this T cell receptor beta chain was picked up one time. CDR1 and CDR2 from the germline V gene are KGHDR and SFDVKD. V dropped 5 bases and J dropped 5 bases, with 3 bases sitting between them. The CDR3 runs to 10 residues. Repertoires were generated with immunoSEQ multiplex PCR, while TCRdb's copy carries only in-frame clones and drops some. The profile covers about 240,000 clones, with around four fifths appearing a single time and roughly 1.9% taken by the ten largest. This sample is part of a study of blood T cell repertoires in COVID-19. For the study at large: COVID-19 samples from acute and convalescent phases originated in the United States, Italy and Spain. PBMCs, B-cell-depleted T cells, or T cells were the source of the cDNA or gDNA that made up the material.

The chain uses TRBV24-1 and TRBJ2-7; no firm D call. The clonotype originates from a man between 25 and 39 years old who had recovered from COVID-19. The material sequenced was peripheral blood. CDR3 residues: CATSADEQYF. The CDR3 DNA follows: TGTGCCACCAGTGCGGACGAGCAGTACTTC.